These T cell receptor beta chains were read from a single sample in a study of T cells expressing NK-cell markers. No DNA is given; TCRdb re-called the 5' RACE reads and lists each CDR3 protein once. The sample table sets out some 340,000 distinct CDR3 sequences. The source material was blood T cells: a sorted CD56 or NKG2C T cell subset, CD4+ or CD8+ T cells, or bulk PBMC T cells (not recorded which). All receptors derive from a man aged 18-75 years in good health. Each CDR3 is given with its conserved first and last residue.

J: TRBJ2-7; V: TRBV2; CDR3: CASGGLAGVPSYEQYF
J: TRBJ1-2; V: TRBV2; CDR3: CASSREVNYGYTF
J: TRBJ2-1; V: TRBV20-1; CDR3: CSARVGTRGVGEQFF
J: TRBJ2-1; V: TRBV12-3/TRBV12-4; CDR3: CASSFMGEKQFF
J: TRBJ2-5; V: TRBV12-5; CDR3: CASGPRMGETQYF
J: TRBJ2-7; V: TRBV19; CDR3: CASSPDGVSYEQYF
J: TRBJ1-1; V: TRBV7-8; CDR3: CASSQEGRANTEAFF
J: TRBJ1-2; V: TRBV29-1; CDR3: CSVDSLHYGYTF
J: TRBJ2-2; V: TRBV24-1; CDR3: CATTPAINTGELFF
J: TRBJ2-6; V: TRBV5-1; CDR3: CASSPRTGAGSGANVLTF
J: TRBJ1-3; V: TRBV5-6; CDR3: CASSDGITSGNTIYF
J: TRBJ1-1; V: TRBV28; CDR3: CASINLGGNTEAFF
J: TRBJ1-1; V: TRBV12-3/TRBV12-4; CDR3: CASSLSSRATEAFF
J: TRBJ2-7; V: TRBV5-6; CDR3: CASSLGAVGQYF
J: TRBJ1-2; V: TRBV6-1; CDR3: CASSANVDSLRGYTF
J: TRBJ1-4; V: TRBV18; CDR3: CASSRGGGAKNEKLFF
J: TRBJ1-1; V: TRBV2; CDR3: CASSAEGQEAFF
J: TRBJ2-5; V: TRBV5-1; CDR3: CASSLAGFHGETQYF
J: TRBJ2-7; V: TRBV28; CDR3: CASSQDKWTGGSYEQYF
J: TRBJ1-3; V: TRBV29-1; CDR3: CSVRLTGKYFGNTIYF
J: TRBJ1-5; V: TRBV12-5; CDR3: CASGLRTVSSEGNQPQHF
J: TRBJ2-7; V: TRBV20-1; CDR3: CSAFLPLAGEYEQYF
J: TRBJ2-5; V: TRBV18; CDR3: CASSPQGAYQETQYF
J: TRBJ2-3; V: TRBV7-2; CDR3: CASSPSGGAWDTQYF
J: TRBJ1-1; V: TRBV12-3/TRBV12-4; CDR3: CASSFIPMGNTEAFF
J: TRBJ1-5; V: TRBV2; CDR3: CASRSTGDQPQHF
J: TRBJ1-5; V: TRBV19; CDR3: CASSNTGFGNQPQHF
J: TRBJ1-2; V: TRBV20-1; CDR3: CSASYFRDPNYGYTF
J: TRBJ2-7; V: TRBV29-1; CDR3: CSVGSIGSRGEQYF
J: TRBJ1-2; V: TRBV29-1; CDR3: CSVARQGNYGYTF
J: TRBJ2-1; V: TRBV14; CDR3: CASSQLQGRGYNEQFF
J: TRBJ2-3; V: TRBV14; CDR3: CASSQEQSWADTQYF
J: TRBJ2-7; V: TRBV6-1; CDR3: CASTIRGGRDEQYF
J: TRBJ2-6; V: TRBV5-1; CDR3: CASSLIGASSGANVLTF
J: TRBJ2-5; V: TRBV6-5; CDR3: CASSYLGGGAPQETQYF
J: TRBJ2-3; V: TRBV18; CDR3: CASSPGTRSTDTQYF
J: TRBJ2-1; V: TRBV19; CDR3: CASRPPGGRRGLNEQFF
J: TRBJ1-6; V: TRBV15; CDR3: CATSRAPAESPLHF
J: TRBJ2-2; V: TRBV9; CDR3: CASSRLQGTAGTGELFF
J: TRBJ2-7; V: TRBV9; CDR3: CASSPTSPFREQYF
J: TRBJ2-1; V: TRBV5-1; CDR3: CASSLGPARHEQFF
J: TRBJ2-5; V: TRBV6-1; CDR3: CASYRGGQTQYF
J: TRBJ1-6; V: TRBV24-1; CDR3: CATSERTGQGNSPLHF
J: TRBJ1-2; V: TRBV29-1; CDR3: CSVRKGDYGYTF
J: TRBJ2-7; V: TRBV19; CDR3: CASRLAGTHEQYF
J: TRBJ2-2; V: TRBV19; CDR3: CAISGQINTGELFF
J: TRBJ2-3; V: TRBV28; CDR3: CASSSPGGRSDTQYF
J: TRBJ2-1; V: TRBV7-8; CDR3: CASSNFRAHYYNEQFF
J: TRBJ2-4; V: TRBV18; CDR3: CASSPSGTRSKNIQYF
J: TRBJ1-6; V: TRBV6-1; CDR3: CASSSDRGPNSPLHF
J: TRBJ1-2; V: TRBV4-1; CDR3: CASSQDDRVTYGYTF
J: TRBJ2-3; V: TRBV7-9; CDR3: CASILLAVVTDTQYF
J: TRBJ1-4; V: TRBV2; CDR3: CASRLRGLGEKLFF